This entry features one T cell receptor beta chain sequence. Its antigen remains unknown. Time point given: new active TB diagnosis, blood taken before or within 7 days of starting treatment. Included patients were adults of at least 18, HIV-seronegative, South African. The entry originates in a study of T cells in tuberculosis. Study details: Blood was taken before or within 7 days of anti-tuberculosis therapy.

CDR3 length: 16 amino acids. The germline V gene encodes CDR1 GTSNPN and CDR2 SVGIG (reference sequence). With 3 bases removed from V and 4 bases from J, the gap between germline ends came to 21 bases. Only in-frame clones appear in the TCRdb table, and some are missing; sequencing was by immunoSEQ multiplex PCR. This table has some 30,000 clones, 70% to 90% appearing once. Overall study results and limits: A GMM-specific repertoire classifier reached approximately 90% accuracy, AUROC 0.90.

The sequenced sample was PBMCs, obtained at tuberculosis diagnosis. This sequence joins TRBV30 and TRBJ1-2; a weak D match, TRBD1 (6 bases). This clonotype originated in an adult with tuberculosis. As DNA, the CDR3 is TGTGCCTGGAGGCCCCGAGGGGGGGGAAATGTCTATGGCTACACCTTC. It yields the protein CAWRPRGGGNVYGYTF.